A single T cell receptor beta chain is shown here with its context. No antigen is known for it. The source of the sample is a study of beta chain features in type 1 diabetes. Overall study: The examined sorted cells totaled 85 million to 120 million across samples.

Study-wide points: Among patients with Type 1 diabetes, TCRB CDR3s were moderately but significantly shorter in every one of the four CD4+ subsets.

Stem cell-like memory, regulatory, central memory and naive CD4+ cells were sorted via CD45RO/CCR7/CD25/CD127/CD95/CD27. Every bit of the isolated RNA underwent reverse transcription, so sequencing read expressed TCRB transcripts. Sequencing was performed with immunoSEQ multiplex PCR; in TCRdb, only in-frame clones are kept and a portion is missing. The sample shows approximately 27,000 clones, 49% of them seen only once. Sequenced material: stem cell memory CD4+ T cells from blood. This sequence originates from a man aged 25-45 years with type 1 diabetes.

The CDR3 coding sequence is TGTGCCAGCAGCGGAGGAGTCTCCTATAATTCACCCCTCCACTTT. It codes for CASSGGVSYNSPLHF. The gene calls are TRBV5-4 and TRBJ1-6; D ambiguous. Trimming shortened V by 4 bases and J by 0 bases, and 8 bases separated the two germline ends. Germline CDR1 SGHNT, CDR2 YYREEE (reference sequence). This CDR3 region has 15 residues.